These T cell receptor beta chains were read from a single sample in a study of a mutant IDH1 vaccine in newly diagnosed glioma. TCRdb's table, derived via immunoSEQ multiplex PCR, lists solely in-frame clones and lacks some. The sample lists about 32,000 clones; roughly 78% were seen once. Antigen specificity for these receptors is unknown. The source material was PBMCs, sampled from a glioma patient whose treatment included an IDH1 peptide vaccine. These receptor sequences come from a woman aged 40 to 50 with glioma. The CDR3 runs from the conserved cysteine through the conserved F or W. The D gene is left open where the match is weak. Clone size appears in some rows only: once, few, many, or a class for an expanded clone.

clone size,V gene,D gene,J gene,CDR3 DNA,CDR3 protein
.,TRBV29-1,.,TRBJ2-5,TGCAGCGTTGGACAGATACGAGAGACCCAGTACTTC,CSVGQIRETQYF
.,TRBV13,TRBD1,TRBJ1-1,TGTGCCAGCAGAGGGACAGGGGGAGATGGCACTGAAGCTTTCTTT,CASRGTGGDGTEAFF
.,TRBV18,TRBD1,TRBJ1-2,TGTGCCAGCTCAAGACAGGGGGCTGACGGTGGCTACACCTTC,CASSRQGADGGYTF
.,TRBV5-6,TRBD1,TRBJ1-6,TGTGCCAGCAGCTTCGACAGGGCTTCACCCCTCCACTTT,CASSFDRASPLHF
.,TRBV7-9,.,TRBJ1-2,TGTGCCAGCAGCTTAGTTCAGTCCCAGGATGGCTACACCTTC,CASSLVQSQDGYTF
.,TRBV12-5,.,TRBJ1-1,TGTGCTAGTGGTTTGGACAGAGGGCAGGGCACTGAAGCTTTCTTT,CASGLDRGQGTEAFF
few,TRBV7-3,.,TRBJ2-2,TGTGCCAGCAGCTTAAGGGGCGGGGAGAACACCGGGGAGCTGTTTTTT,CASSLRGGENTGELFF
once,TRBV6-1,.,TRBJ2-7,TGTGCCAGCAGTGAAGTACAGGGTGGGTACGAGCAGTACTTC,CASSEVQGGYEQYF
.,TRBV5-5,TRBD1,TRBJ1-3,TGTGCCAGCAGCATCGGACAGGTCATCTCTGGAAACACCATATATTTT,CASSIGQVISGNTIYF
.,TRBV5-1,.,TRBJ1-5,TGCGCCAGCATCCCCCCTGGGGACGGATATAGCAATCAGCCCCAGCATTTT,CASIPPGDGYSNQPQHF
.,TRBV29-1,.,TRBJ1-2,TGCAGCGTTGCATGGGGGCGAGGCTACACCTTC,CSVAWGRGYTF
.,TRBV5-6,.,TRBJ1-1,TGTGCCAGCAGCTTGGCCAATCGAGGAACTGAAGCTTTCTTT,CASSLANRGTEAFF
.,TRBV6-5,.,TRBJ1-5,TGTGCCAGCAGTTACAAGGGGGGCAATCAGCCCCAGCATTTT,CASSYKGGNQPQHF
.,TRBV29-1,TRBD1,TRBJ2-7,TGCAGCGTTGAGGCGCGGGGGACAGGGGGGTACGAGCAGTACTTC,CSVEARGTGGYEQYF
.,TRBV4-3,.,TRBJ1-2,TGCGCCAGCAGCCAAGAGGGCCAGACTGTCTCTAACTATGGCTACACCTTC,CASSQEGQTVSNYGYTF
.,TRBV4-1,TRBD1,TRBJ1-2,TGCGCCAGCAGCCAAACGGACAGGGTAGAGGGCTACACCTTC,CASSQTDRVEGYTF
.,TRBV13,.,TRBJ1-2,TGTGCCAGCAGCTTAAGTCAGTGGCCCGCTGAGTCGGACTATGGCTACACCTTC,CASSLSQWPAESDYGYTF
.,TRBV11-3,.,TRBJ1-5,TGTGCCAGCAGCGAAGGGCATTCTAGCAATCAGCCCCAGCATTTT,CASSEGHSSNQPQHF
.,TRBV6-5,.,TRBJ2-7,TGTGCCAGCAGCCCGGGTCGGGCCTACGAGCAGTACTTC,CASSPGRAYEQYF
.,TRBV6-6,.,TRBJ1-6,TGTGCCAGCAGTTACGGGGGACAAACTCCACCCCTCCACTTT,CASSYGGQTPPLHF
.,TRBV7-9,TRBD1,TRBJ2-7,TGTGCCAGCAGCGACAGGGTCTCCTACGAGCAGTACTTC,CASSDRVSYEQYF